This T cell receptor (beta chain) originates from a study of circulating and synovial CD4+ cells in juvenile arthritis. Points from the study as a whole: The pathogenic-like versus bulk T cell difference escaped Vbeta family analysis. These repertoires were less diverse than bulk blood CD4 repertoires. Compared with bulk blood, circulating pathogenic-like lymphocytes shared substantially more CDR3 sequences with synovial T cells.

Using immunoSEQ multiplex PCR, the repertoire was profiled, and TCRdb retains in-frame clones only, with some absent. The sample yields some 35,000 clones, over 85% seen once. As concerns this clone: As yet, its antigen is unknown.

The clonotype was recovered from a human donor with juvenile idiopathic arthritis. Sequenced input: CD4+ T cells from blood.

CDR3 nucleotides: TGTGCCACCAAGACAGGCCGACAAGAGACCCAGTACTTC. Translation: CATKTGRQETQYF. The chain carries TRBV19 and TRBJ2-5, with D possibly being TRBD1 (6 bases). The germline CDR1 and CDR2 sequences are LNHDA and SQIVND (reference sequence). Trimming stripped 10 bases from V and 2 bases from J, with 14 bases between. The CDR3 consists of 13 residues.